This is a list of T cell receptor beta chains from one sample in a study of beta chain features in type 1 diabetes. Sequenced by immunoSEQ multiplex PCR; TCRdb stores in-frame clones only, minus some. Among roughly 310,000 clones, 9.5% to 12% were seen once, and the ten largest hold just over 0.015%. Sequenced: naive CD4+ T cells from blood. Receptors were obtained from a woman aged 30 to 39 in good health. Each CDR3 is given with its conserved first and last residue. Each record gives: clone size, J gene, D gene, CDR3 length, V gene, CDR3 DNA, CDR3 protein. D genes are given only for firm matches. Size is stated for part of the rows, as once, few or many counts, or as a class when the clone is expanded.

clone size: few
J gene: TRBJ2-2
D gene: TRBD2
CDR3 length: 13
V gene: TRBV30
CDR3 DNA: TGTGCCTTTAGCGGGAGGGTGGTCGGGGAGCTGTTTTTT
CDR3 protein: CAFSGRVVGELFF

clone size: -
J gene: TRBJ2-7
D gene: -
CDR3 length: 14
V gene: TRBV18
CDR3 DNA: TGTGCCAGCTCACCCTCTCAGGGGTCCTACGAGCAGTACTTC
CDR3 protein: CASSPSQGSYEQYF

clone size: -
J gene: TRBJ2-1
D gene: -
CDR3 length: 12
V gene: TRBV5-1
CDR3 DNA: TGCGCCAGCAGTCCCCGGGTGAATGAGCAGTTCTTC
CDR3 protein: CASSPRVNEQFF

clone size: -
J gene: TRBJ2-3
D gene: TRBD1
CDR3 length: 16
V gene: TRBV7-2
CDR3 DNA: TGTGCCAGCAGCTTAGCGGGGGGACAGGGGGCAGATACGCAGTATTTT
CDR3 protein: CASSLAGGQGADTQYF

clone size: -
J gene: TRBJ2-6
D gene: -
CDR3 length: 15
V gene: TRBV7-2
CDR3 DNA: TGTGCCACCACAAGGGGAAGCAGTGGGGCCAACGTCCTGACTTTC
CDR3 protein: CATTRGSSGANVLTF

clone size: few
J gene: TRBJ2-1
D gene: TRBD2
CDR3 length: 14
V gene: TRBV28
CDR3 DNA: TGTGCCAGCAGCCAGAGCGGGAGGGGCGATGAGCAGTTCTTC
CDR3 protein: CASSQSGRGDEQFF

clone size: few
J gene: TRBJ2-5
D gene: TRBD1
CDR3 length: 18
V gene: TRBV4-1
CDR3 DNA: TGCGCCAGCAGCCAAGACCTCAGGGACAGGGGGCAACCCGAGACCCAGTACTTC
CDR3 protein: CASSQDLRDRGQPETQYF

clone size: -
J gene: TRBJ2-1
D gene: TRBD2
CDR3 length: 18
V gene: TRBV11-3
CDR3 DNA: TGTGCCAGCAGCTTTCGTTCTAGCGGGATAGGGTCCTACAATGAGCAGTTCTTC
CDR3 protein: CASSFRSSGIGSYNEQFF

clone size: -
J gene: TRBJ1-3
D gene: -
CDR3 length: 12
V gene: TRBV30
CDR3 DNA: TGTGCCTGGAGGAGCTCTGGAAACACCATATATTTT
CDR3 protein: CAWRSSGNTIYF

clone size: -
J gene: TRBJ2-7
D gene: -
CDR3 length: 12
V gene: TRBV19
CDR3 DNA: TGTGCCAGTAGTGGCCTGTCTTACGAGCAGTACTTC
CDR3 protein: CASSGLSYEQYF

clone size: few
J gene: TRBJ2-6
D gene: TRBD1
CDR3 length: 15
V gene: TRBV19
CDR3 DNA: TGTGCCAGTAGAAGACAGGGCTCTGGGGCCAACGTCCTGACTTTC
CDR3 protein: CASRRQGSGANVLTF

clone size: few
J gene: TRBJ2-7
D gene: -
CDR3 length: 13
V gene: TRBV9
CDR3 DNA: TGTGCCAGCAGCGCAATGGACAGCCTGGAGCAGTACTTC
CDR3 protein: CASSAMDSLEQYF

clone size: few
J gene: TRBJ1-1
D gene: TRBD1
CDR3 length: 15
V gene: TRBV28
CDR3 DNA: TGTGCCAGCAGCCCGAGACAGGGAGGGAACACTGAAGCTTTCTTT
CDR3 protein: CASSPRQGGNTEAFF

clone size: few
J gene: TRBJ1-1
D gene: -
CDR3 length: 14
V gene: TRBV28
CDR3 DNA: TGTGCCAGCAGTTTAAGCCCACCGAACACTGAAGCTTTCTTT
CDR3 protein: CASSLSPPNTEAFF